The rows below give T cell receptor beta chains drawn from one sample of a study of T cells after yellow fever vaccination. TCRdb passed the 5' RACE reads through MiXCR, listing each CDR3 protein once. The top ten hold roughly a third of the sample, which has about 63,000 distinct CDR3 sequences, 6.5% to 9% seen once. Sequenced material: CD8+ T cells sorted from PBMCs, taken 15 days after the yellow fever booster vaccination. The receptors were gathered from a man aged 25 to 45 who received the YFV17D yellow fever vaccine. CDR3s include the opening cysteine and the closing phenylalanine or tryptophan. The order of the fields is CDR3 protein, V gene, CDR3 length.

CDR3 protein: CASSPSLGGSSYEQYF; V gene: TRBV4-3; CDR3 length: 16
CDR3 protein: CASNLLGEQYF; V gene: TRBV5-1; CDR3 length: 11
CDR3 protein: CASSYWGQGAINEQFF; V gene: TRBV6-5; CDR3 length: 16
CDR3 protein: CASSAGGSDTEAFF; V gene: TRBV6-1; CDR3 length: 14
CDR3 protein: CASGENNRPYEQYF; V gene: TRBV12-5; CDR3 length: 14
CDR3 protein: CASSFTKGWSGNTIYF; V gene: TRBV6-5; CDR3 length: 16
CDR3 protein: CASSYGPAGYEQYF; V gene: TRBV6-5; CDR3 length: 14
CDR3 protein: CSVENLAGEGSIYEQFF; V gene: TRBV29-1; CDR3 length: 17
CDR3 protein: CASSLPGLAELTDTQYF; V gene: TRBV7-2; CDR3 length: 17
CDR3 protein: CASSTMSLDRGGDTQYF; V gene: TRBV5-1; CDR3 length: 17
CDR3 protein: CASSYGLAYEQYF; V gene: TRBV6-5; CDR3 length: 13
CDR3 protein: CASSQDLARGGTDTQYF; V gene: TRBV4-3; CDR3 length: 17
CDR3 protein: CSARDQDGLADYNEQFF; V gene: TRBV20-1; CDR3 length: 17
CDR3 protein: CASSLGPSQPQHF; V gene: TRBV7-9; CDR3 length: 13
CDR3 protein: CASSSPDGSTDTQYF; V gene: TRBV13; CDR3 length: 15
CDR3 protein: CAISDMPQSVSYEQYF; V gene: TRBV10-3; CDR3 length: 16
CDR3 protein: CSVRDTHRHEAFF; V gene: TRBV29-1; CDR3 length: 13
CDR3 protein: CASSKQGWLYEQYF; V gene: TRBV21-1; CDR3 length: 14
CDR3 protein: CASSPGTEEKLFF; V gene: TRBV18; CDR3 length: 13
CDR3 protein: CASSLGSGELFF; V gene: TRBV12-3/TRBV12-4; CDR3 length: 12
CDR3 protein: CSAEGASGIDEQFF; V gene: TRBV20-1; CDR3 length: 14
CDR3 protein: CAISTEAFF; V gene: TRBV10-3; CDR3 length: 9
CDR3 protein: CATSGTTYNEQFF; V gene: TRBV24-1; CDR3 length: 13
CDR3 protein: CATSSTHEAFF; V gene: TRBV15; CDR3 length: 11
CDR3 protein: CASSLISGDMYF; V gene: TRBV5-1; CDR3 length: 12
CDR3 protein: CASTPLGPSLAKNIQYF; V gene: TRBV28; CDR3 length: 17
CDR3 protein: CASREQGVDYGYTF; V gene: TRBV12-3/TRBV12-4; CDR3 length: 14
CDR3 protein: CASSSEAFF; V gene: TRBV5-8; CDR3 length: 9
CDR3 protein: CSVEDQAGEAFF; V gene: TRBV29-1; CDR3 length: 12
CDR3 protein: CAISGLTGNTEAFF; V gene: TRBV10-3; CDR3 length: 14
CDR3 protein: CSVGNTGGGEKLFF; V gene: TRBV29-1; CDR3 length: 14
CDR3 protein: CASSPLIGGNEQYF; V gene: TRBV27; CDR3 length: 14
CDR3 protein: CSARTSGRDAYEQYF; V gene: TRBV20-1; CDR3 length: 15
CDR3 protein: CASRGGPREYEQYF; V gene: TRBV5-1; CDR3 length: 14
CDR3 protein: CASSYSLAGEMGNEQFF; V gene: TRBV6-5; CDR3 length: 17
CDR3 protein: CASSVGGSYNEQFF; V gene: TRBV9; CDR3 length: 14
CDR3 protein: CASSRGADSREVTDTQYF; V gene: TRBV5-6; CDR3 length: 18
CDR3 protein: CASSVDGGSYNEQFF; V gene: TRBV9; CDR3 length: 15
CDR3 protein: CASSEQGAGEKLFF; V gene: TRBV25-1; CDR3 length: 14
CDR3 protein: CSAPTTKSGSDPSDTQYF; V gene: TRBV20-1; CDR3 length: 18
CDR3 protein: CATSTWAENTGELFF; V gene: TRBV24-1; CDR3 length: 15
CDR3 protein: CASKKPGGGLTGELFF; V gene: TRBV28; CDR3 length: 16
CDR3 protein: CASSQDTRTLAGEPEQYF; V gene: TRBV4-2; CDR3 length: 18
CDR3 protein: CASSYGEMRTPLHF; V gene: TRBV6-5; CDR3 length: 14
CDR3 protein: CASSLVPEATDTQYF; V gene: TRBV5-4; CDR3 length: 15
CDR3 protein: CASSPAGGAWETQYF; V gene: TRBV7-9; CDR3 length: 15
CDR3 protein: CASSSGPVLFF; V gene: TRBV11-3; CDR3 length: 11
CDR3 protein: CASGGNPETQYF; V gene: TRBV12-3/TRBV12-4; CDR3 length: 12
CDR3 protein: CSASTVLRGEQFF; V gene: TRBV20-1; CDR3 length: 13
CDR3 protein: CASSSHLAGVNEQYF; V gene: TRBV7-8; CDR3 length: 15
CDR3 protein: CASSLGRGRGAFF; V gene: TRBV7-9; CDR3 length: 13